What follows are 14 T cell receptor beta chains derived from one specimen sequenced in a study of identical twins. MiXCR, run by TCRdb on the 5' RACE reads, gives a single entry per CDR3 protein. The data contain 500,000 to 600,000 distinct CDR3 sequences, 20% to 25% of them seen just once; the ten biggest clones take up about 0.99%. This sample also belongs to another study, concerning T cells expressing NK-cell markers.

Sequences were obtained from CD4+ T cells sorted from blood. These receptor sequences come from a woman aged 18-29 years in good health.

The gene calls are TRBV9 and TRBJ2-5; TRBD1 is a possible D gene (5 bases). The V end was cut by 4 bases, the J end by 2 bases, with 15 bases between. The CDR3 extends over 15 amino acids. The germline CDR1 and CDR2 sequences are SGDLS and YYNGEE. CDR3 sequence (DNA): TGTGCCAGCAGCCTCAGTCCGACAGTACAAGAGACCCAGTACTTC. This translates into CASSLSPTVQETQYF.

This clonotype was counted many times. The V gene is TRBV4-3, the J gene TRBJ2-1, with 15 positions matching TRBD2. CDR3 length: 16 amino acids. The junction had 3 bases not matched to a gene; V was cut back by 0 bases and J by 9 bases. Per germline, CDR1 LGHNA and CDR2 YSLEER. The CDR3 protein is CASSQEKGLAGGEQFF. CDR3 DNA: TGCGCCAGCAGCCAAGAAAAGGGACTAGCGGGAGGTGAGCAGTTCTTC.

A few counts support this clonotype. The chain couples TRBV5-1 to TRBJ2-6; TRBD2 is a possible D gene (6 bases). There are 17 residues in the CDR3. V lost 0 bases and J lost 4, with 14 bases in between. Germline loops: CDR1 SGHRS, CDR2 YFSETQ. The CDR3 nucleotides read TGCGCCAGCAGCTTGGTAGTTTGGAGGGACGGGGCCAACGTCCTGACTTTC. Translating it yields CASSLVVWRDGANVLTF.

The J gene is TRBJ2-1, the V gene TRBV9, with no clear D. This CDR3 spans 14 amino acids. The V end lost 2 bases, the J end lost 7 bases, and 13 bases lay between the germline ends. CDR1 and CDR2 from the germline V gene are SGDLS and YYNGEE. This CDR3 reads CASSVWMAENEQFF. CDR3 bases: TGTGCCAGCAGCGTCTGGATGGCGGAAAATGAGCAGTTCTTC.

This rearrangement joins TRBV20-1 to TRBJ2-1, with TRBD2 as a possible D gene (6 bases). This CDR3 has 12 residues. V lost 6 bases and J lost 8, with 14 bases in between. CDR1 and CDR2 from the germline V gene are DFQATT and SNEGSKA (reference sequence). The CDR3 loop is CSAALAVHEQFF. The CDR3 DNA reads as TGCAGTGCGGCTTTAGCGGTCCATGAGCAGTTCTTC.

This clonotype has only a few counts. V is TRBV12-3 or TRBV12-4 and J is TRBJ2-7; 7 positions match TRBD1. The V and J ends lost 2 bases and 2 bases, in that order; junction bases with no gene match: 9. This CDR3 is 16 amino acids long. DNA for the CDR3: TGTGCCAGCAGTTTATCCCAGGGGGTTTATACCTACGAGCAGTACTTC. As protein: CASSLSQGVYTYEQYF.

The chain carries TRBV3-1 and TRBJ1-1; D is ambiguous. CDR3 length: 13 residues. CDR1 is LGHDT and CDR2 is YNNKEL in the germline V gene (reference sequence). V was pared by 0 bases and J by 4 bases, with 6 bases between. The CDR3 loop reads CASSQDLATEAFF. CDR3 DNA sequence: TGTGCCAGCAGCCAAGATCTGGCCACTGAAGCTTTCTTT.

The V gene is TRBV5-1, the J gene TRBJ2-7; the D gene is possibly TRBD1 (5 bases). Trimming cost V 0 bases and J 4 bases, with 11 bases left between them. CDR1 is SGHRS, CDR2 YFSETQ, per germline. This CDR3 has 14 residues. DNA for the CDR3: TGCGCCAGCAGCTTGGGTGCCAGGGTTTACGAGCAGTACTTC. It codes for CASSLGARVYEQYF.

This clonotype was picked up a small number of times. This chain uses TRBV7-2 with TRBJ2-3, with 7 bases that match TRBD2. Germline CDR1 is SGHTA and CDR2 is FQGNSA. CDR3 length: 16 amino acids. V lost 5 bases and J lost 1; bases outside the gene matches: 9. The chain's CDR3 is CASSQSSGRGTDTQYF. CDR3 sequence (DNA): TGTGCCAGCAGCCAGAGTAGCGGGCGGGGCACAGATACGCAGTATTTT. Combining the CDR3 with reference TRBV7-2 and TRBJ2-3 gives the whole variable domain GAGVSQSPSNKVTEKGKDVELRCDPISGHTALYWYRQSLGQGLEFLIYFQGNSAPDKSGLPSDRFSAERTGGSVSTLTIQRTQQEDSAVYLCASSQSSGRGTDTQYFGPGTRLTVL.

The chain recombines TRBV6-6 with TRBJ2-1; TRBD1 aligns across 7 bases. The CDR3 covers 11 residues. The germline CDR1 and CDR2 sequences are MNHNY and SVGAGI (reference sequence). V lost 2 bases and J lost 14; bases outside the gene matches: 3. The CDR3, as DNA: TGTGCCAGCAGTTACCGGGACAGTGAGTTCTTC. Residues: CASSYRDSEFF.

This clonotype was detected ten times or more. The chain has TRBV12-3 or TRBV12-4 and TRBJ2-3; D ambiguous. This CDR3 has 14 residues. Trimming left V 5 bases short and J 2 bases short, with 11 bases between. CDR3 nucleotide sequence: TGTGCCAGCAGTCCACTAACACCCACAGATACGCAGTATTTT. Its protein is CASSPLTPTDTQYF.

CDR3 in DNA: TGTGCCAGCAGCTCCGCAGTAAACTATGGCTACACCTTC. The encoded protein is CASSSAVNYGYTF. This sequence joins TRBV7-2 and TRBJ1-2, with D unresolved. The CDR3 is 13 residues long. V was clipped by 4 bases and J by 2 bases, with 8 bases between them. Germline V gene data show CDR1 as SGHTA and CDR2 as FQGNSA. The whole variable domain, remainder taken from reference TRBV7-2 and TRBJ1-2, is GAGVSQSPSNKVTEKGKDVELRCDPISGHTALYWYRQSLGQGLEFLIYFQGNSAPDKSGLPSDRFSAERTGGSVSTLTIQRTQQEDSAVYLCASSSAVNYGYTFGSGTRLTVV.

The chain joins TRBV6-4 to TRBJ2-2; possible D gene TRBD2, 5 bases. In germline, CDR1 is MRHNA, CDR2 SNTAGT. The CDR3 contains 14 residues. V lost 2 bases and J lost 6, with 10 bases in between. CDR3 in DNA: TGTGCCAGCAGTGACAGGCCCGGGGCCGGGGAGCTGTTTTTT. Its translation: CASSDRPGAGELFF.

This chain uses TRBV12-3 or TRBV12-4 with TRBJ2-2; D call uncertain. This CDR3 has 17 residues. V was pared by 6 bases and J by 7 bases, with 24 bases between. CDR3 amino acids: CASSIGIRLGVSGELFF. The CDR3, as DNA: TGTGCCAGCAGCATAGGTATCAGGCTAGGAGTAAGCGGGGAGCTGTTTTTT.